The 30 T cell receptor beta chains listed next were all sequenced from one sample in a study of shared clonotypes between healthy human individuals. The protocol was immunoSEQ multiplex PCR, while the TCRdb copy is restricted to in-frame clones and leaves out a portion. The sample lists approximately 2.5 million clones; approximately 92% were seen once. Sequencing was carried out using naive CD4+ T cells sorted from blood. Subset of the sample: CD45RA+ positively selected. These receptors were collected from a man aged 18-30 years in good health.

This CDR3 is CASSPEPTSGGGETQYF. In DNA, the CDR3 is TGTGCCAGCAGCCCTGAGCCGACTAGCGGCGGGGGGGAGACCCAGTACTTC. The genes are TRBV4-2 and TRBJ2-5, with 9 bases aligning to TRBD2. Germline CDR1 LGHNA, CDR2 YNFKEQ. The junction had 14 bases not matched to a gene; V was cut back by 4 bases and J by 5 bases. The length of the CDR3 is 17 residues.

This chain links TRBV25-1 with TRBJ2-1; 7 nucleotides match TRBD2. Trimming at V came to 4 bases and at J to 6 bases, leaving 9 bases not matched to a gene. Germline V lookup: CDR1 MGHDK, CDR2 SYGVNS. CDR3 length: 15 residues. The CDR3 reads CASSAGSGWSNEQFF. The CDR3 nucleotides are TGTGCCAGCAGTGCGGGTAGCGGGTGGAGCAATGAGCAGTTCTTC. The variable domain in full, completed from reference TRBV25-1 and TRBJ2-1, reads EADIYQTPRYLVIGTGKKITLECSQTMGHDKMYWYQQDPGMELHLIHYSYGVNSTEKGDLSSESTVSRIRTEHFPLTLESARPSHTSQYLCASSAGSGWSNEQFFGPGTRLTVL.

The chain combines TRBV7-2 with TRBJ2-1; TRBD2 matches 8 bases. Trimming at V came to 5 bases and at J to 2 bases, leaving 17 bases not matched to a gene. Germline values: CDR1 SGHTA, CDR2 FQGNSA. CDR3 length: 19 amino acids. The CDR3 nucleotides are TGTGCCAGCAGCCCTCGGAGCGGGAGCCACATTACGACCTACAATGAGCAGTTCTTC. It specifies CASSPRSGSHITTYNEQFF.

The chain links TRBV14 to TRBJ2-7; D remains unclear. V lost 5 bases, J lost 0 bases, and 8 bases lay in between. The CDR3 is 13 residues long. Per germline, CDR1 SGHDN and CDR2 FVKESK. CDR3 protein: CASSNRASYEQYF. The CDR3 DNA is TGTGCCAGCAGCAACCGGGCCTCCTACGAGCAGTACTTC.

This clone has only a few counts. In the same sample, other DNA sequences code for this CDR3. CDR3 nucleotides: TGTGCCTGGAGTGCAGACAGGAACACTGAAGCTTTCTTT. Translation: CAWSADRNTEAFF. The chain combines TRBV30 with TRBJ1-1, with D perhaps TRBD1 (5 bases). CDR1 GTSNPN and CDR2 SVGIG come from the germline V gene (reference sequence). CDR3 size: 13 residues. V gave up 1 base and J gave up 1 base, with 7 bases separating them.

This clone showed up just once. The chain is built from TRBV5-1 and TRBJ1-4; 7 nucleotides line up with TRBD1. Trimming removed 4 bases from V and 4 bases from J; junction bases left unmatched: 10. Per germline, CDR1 SGHRS and CDR2 YFSETQ. CDR3 length equals 16 residues. CDR3 sequence: CASSLAPGQLNEKLFF. CDR3 bases: TGCGCCAGCAGCCTAGCCCCGGGACAGCTTAATGAAAAACTGTTTTTT.

The chain has TRBV5-6 and TRBJ2-2; 11 nucleotides align to TRBD1. The CDR3 runs to 15 residues. Looked up from germline, CDR1 is SGHDT and CDR2 is YYEEEE. Germline trimming cut 4 bases from V and 4 bases from J; bases unmatched to any gene: 3. The CDR3 DNA follows: TGTGCCAGCAGCCCCGGGACAGGGGGCACCGGGGAGCTGTTTTTT. Residues: CASSPGTGGTGELFF.

The CDR3 here is CASRHKIGAGDTEAFF. The CDR3 DNA sequence: TGTGCCAGCAGACACAAGATTGGGGCAGGGGACACTGAAGCTTTCTTT. This rearrangement joins TRBV4-2 to TRBJ1-1; D is possibly TRBD1 (6 bases). Trimming stripped 6 bases from V and 3 bases from J, with 20 bases between. CDR3 length equals 16 residues. Germline CDR1 LGHNA, CDR2 YNFKEQ.

This chain connects TRBV27 to TRBJ1-1; D unclear. Germline values: CDR1 MNHEY, CDR2 SMNVEV (reference sequence). This CDR3 has 12 amino acids. V dropped 6 bases and J dropped 0 bases, with 5 bases sitting between them. This chain's CDR3 is CASRTMNTEAFF. The CDR3 nucleotides read TGTGCCAGCAGGACAATGAACACTGAAGCTTTCTTT.

The rearrangement uses TRBV30 and TRBJ1-5; 9 bases are shared with TRBD1. In germline, CDR1 is GTSNPN, CDR2 SVGIG (reference sequence). V gave up 5 bases and J gave up 7 bases; unmatched junction bases: 6. The CDR3 is 13 residues long. Here the CDR3 reads CAWATGGEQPQHF. The CDR3 DNA sequence: TGTGCCTGGGCCACAGGGGGCGAACAGCCCCAGCATTTT. The full variable domain, completed using reference TRBV30 and TRBJ1-5, is SQTIHQWPATLVQPVGSPLSLECTVEGTSNPNLYWYRQAAGRGLQLLFYSVGIGQISSEVPQNLSASRPQDRQFILSSKKLLLSDSGFYLCAWATGGEQPQHFGDGTRLSIL.

This chain uses TRBV15 with TRBJ2-7; 14 bases map to TRBD2. The trim removed 1 base at V and 6 bases at J, leaving 8 bases unmatched. This CDR3 has 17 residues. The V gene's germline CDR1 is LNHNV and CDR2 YYDKDF (reference sequence). CDR3 amino acids: CATSRGPTSGGASEQYF. CDR3 DNA: TGTGCCACCAGCAGAGGGCCGACTAGCGGGGGGGCCTCCGAGCAGTACTTC.

This chain joins TRBV14 and TRBJ1-1; no reliable D call. Trimming took off 0 bases at V and 1 base at J, with 15 bases between the two ends. The CDR3 runs to 17 residues. CDR1 is SGHDN and CDR2 is FVKESK in the germline V gene. In DNA form, the CDR3 reads TGTGCCAGCAGCCAAGACCGGGCCAGTGGCCAGAACACTGAAGCTTTCTTT. Its translation is CASSQDRASGQNTEAFF. The complete variable domain, with remaining parts taken from reference TRBV14 and TRBJ1-1, reads EAGVTQFPSHSVIEKGQTVTLRCDPISGHDNLYWYRRVMGKEIKFLLHFVKESKQDESGMPNNRFLAERTGGTYSTLKVQPAELEDSGVYFCASSQDRASGQNTEAFFGQGTRLTVV.

The V and J genes are TRBV28 and TRBJ1-2; TRBD1 matches 7 bases. CDR1 is MDHEN, CDR2 SYDVKM, per germline. This CDR3 has 17 residues. With 6 bases clipped from V and 5 bases from J, the junction kept 18 bases outside the gene matches. This CDR3 is CASSYPLGGGQEYGYTF. The CDR3 DNA is TGTGCCAGCAGCTACCCTTTAGGAGGGGGCCAGGAATATGGCTACACCTTC.

The rearrangement joins TRBV9 to TRBJ2-3; TRBD2 is a possible D gene (6 bases). CDR1 is SGDLS, CDR2 YYNGEE, per germline. The V end was cut by 4 bases, the J end by 4 bases, with 13 bases between. This CDR3 is 14 amino acids long. The DNA for the CDR3 is TGTGCCAGCAGCATCTACGGGGGTTCAGATACGCAGTATTTT. It encodes CASSIYGGSDTQYF. The full variable domain, its missing parts supplied by reference TRBV9 and TRBJ2-3, is DSGVTQTPKHLITATGQRVTLRCSPRSGDLSVYWYQQSLDQGLQFLIQYYNGEERAKGNILERFSAQQFPDLHSELNLSSLELGDSALYFCASSIYGGSDTQYFGPGTRLTVL.

The CDR3 is CASSLFMTDYEQYF. The CDR3 region has the DNA TGCGCCAGCAGCTTGTTCATGACAGACTACGAGCAGTACTTC. The chain joins TRBV5-1 to TRBJ2-7; the D gene is possibly TRBD1 (5 bases). The germline V gene has CDR1 SGHRS and CDR2 YFSETQ. Trimming pared 1 base from V and 3 bases from J, leaving 11 bases between. This CDR3 has 14 residues.

This clone occurred once. J is TRBJ2-2 and V is TRBV19; 12 bases line up with TRBD2. The germline gives CDR1 LNHDA, CDR2 SQIVND (reference sequence). The CDR3 contains 20 residues. Germline trimming cut 5 bases from V and 6 bases from J; bases unmatched to any gene: 19. The DNA of the CDR3 is TGTGCCAGTAGTGTATCATGGACTAGCGGGAAAGGAGGAAGGGCCGGGGAGCTGTTTTTT. Translation: CASSVSWTSGKGGRAGELFF.

The chain recombines TRBV9 with TRBJ2-5, with 7 positions matching TRBD2. Germline V lookup: CDR1 SGDLS, CDR2 YYNGEE. This CDR3 contains 15 residues. V dropped 1 base and J dropped 4; count of bases not matched to a gene: 7. CDR3 sequence: CASSVTAGPRETQYF. The CDR3 coding sequence is TGTGCCAGCAGCGTAACAGCGGGACCTAGAGAGACCCAGTACTTC.

This sequence joins TRBV19 and TRBJ1-6, with 12 nucleotides matching TRBD1. There are 16 residues in the CDR3. Germline CDR1 and CDR2: LNHDA and SQIVND (reference sequence). J lost 9 bases, V lost 5 bases, and 8 bases had no gene match. CDR3 coding DNA: TGTGCCAGTAGTGAGCCGGGACAGGGGGCTCGTTCACCCCTCCACTTT. It translates to CASSEPGQGARSPLHF.

This clone appeared a single time. The V gene is TRBV15, the J gene TRBJ1-4; TRBD1 matches 7 bases. Germline lookup yields CDR1 LNHNV and CDR2 YYDKDF (reference sequence). This CDR3 is built from 14 residues. V trimming: 6 bases; J trimming: 4 bases; junction bases outside the gene matches: 5. CDR3 region: CATRRQGDNEKLFF. The CDR3 DNA is TGTGCCACCAGGAGGCAGGGGGATAATGAAAAACTGTTTTTT.

The V gene is TRBV14, the J gene TRBJ2-6, with D possibly called TRBD1 or TRBD2 (5 bases each). V was pared by 0 bases and J by 4 bases, with 16 bases between. The CDR3 totals 18 residues. Germline V gene data show CDR1 as SGHDN and CDR2 as FVKESK. The CDR3 DNA is TGTGCCAGCAGCCAAGAAGGGCCCCGGGGCACCGGGGCCAACGTCCTGACTTTC. Encoded protein: CASSQEGPRGTGANVLTF.

This chain uses TRBV7-6 with TRBJ1-4; D is undetermined. The CDR3 runs to 12 residues. V lost 0 bases and J 6 bases, leaving 2 bases between the germline ends. Germline V CDR1 and CDR2: SGHVS, FNYEAQ. For the CDR3, the DNA is TGTGCCAGCAGCTTAGCAGATGAAAAACTGTTTTTT. This gives the protein CASSLADEKLFF.

The chain has TRBV2 and TRBJ1-2; D perhaps matches TRBD1 (6 bases). The CDR3 spans 12 residues. Germline V gene sequence: CDR1 SNHLY, CDR2 FYNNEI. Deletions cut 6 bases from V and 8 bases from J, with 13 bases between. CDR3 sequence reads: CASSQAGAGYTF. CDR3 bases: TGTGCCAGCAGCCAAGCAGGGGCCGGCTACACCTTC.

This chain uses TRBV5-4 with TRBJ2-3, with 8 positions matching TRBD2. Germline V lookup: CDR1 SGHNT, CDR2 YYREEE (reference sequence). This CDR3 has 16 residues. The V and J ends lost 4 bases and 0 bases, in that order; junction bases with no gene match: 7. CDR3 in DNA: TGTGCCAGCAGCCCCGGGACTAGGAGAAGCACAGATACGCAGTATTTT. Amino acids: CASSPGTRRSTDTQYF. Full variable domain (outside the CDR3, taken from reference TRBV5-4 and TRBJ2-3): ETGVTQSPTHLIKTRGQQVTLRCSSQSGHNTVSWYQQALGQGPQFIFQYYREEENGRGNFPPRFSGLQFPNYSSELNVNALELDDSALYLCASSPGTRRSTDTQYFGPGTRLTVL.

As for this clone: Other DNA sequences of this sample code for an identical CDR3. The J gene is TRBJ2-7, the V gene TRBV5-6; 9 bases align to TRBD1. V gave up 3 bases and J gave up 4 bases; unmatched junction bases: 2. CDR1 SGHDT and CDR2 YYEEEE come from the germline V gene. CDR3 length: 13 amino acids. In DNA form, the CDR3 reads TGTGCCAGCAGCTGGGACAGGGTATACGAGCAGTACTTC. Its translation is CASSWDRVYEQYF.

V and J are TRBV7-3 and TRBJ2-5; possibly TRBD2 for D (6 bases). The V end lost 3 bases, the J end lost 4 bases, and 9 bases lay between the germline ends. Germline V lookup: CDR1 SGHTA, CDR2 FQGTGA. The CDR3 length is 13 residues. The CDR3 DNA reads as TGTGCCAGCAGCTTGACTAGGCTAGAGACCCAGTACTTC. It codes for CASSLTRLETQYF.

The chain employs TRBV12-2 and TRBJ2-1; TRBD2 reflects the table's D call only, with no check against the DNA. TRBV12-2 is given as a pseudogene. The CDR3 length is 16 residues. The CDR3 bases are TGTGCAAGTCGCTTGCTAGCGGGAGGGGTCTACAATGAGCAGTTCTTC. Protein sequence: CASRLLAGGVYNEQFF.

This clone occurred once. The chain joins TRBV30 to TRBJ2-2; 7 bases map to TRBD1. After removal of 5 bases from V and 4 bases from J, the junction contained 7 bases not matched to a gene. Looked up from germline, CDR1 is GTSNPN and CDR2 is SVGIG (reference sequence). The CDR3 consists of 14 residues. The CDR3: CAWEPGQITGELFF. CDR3 coding DNA: TGTGCCTGGGAACCGGGACAGATCACCGGGGAGCTGTTTTTT.

The chain couples TRBV5-1 to TRBJ2-2; TRBD1 agrees at 7 bases. V trimming: 1 base; J trimming: 5 bases; junction bases outside the gene matches: 8. This CDR3 has 16 amino acids. Germline V gene data show CDR1 as SGHRS and CDR2 as YFSETQ. This chain's CDR3 is CASSLTGTVPTGELFF. As DNA, the CDR3 is TGCGCCAGCAGCTTGACCGGGACAGTTCCTACCGGGGAGCTGTTTTTT.

Concerning this clone itself: This specimen includes other DNA sequences encoding the same CDR3. The chain links TRBV5-1 to TRBJ1-5; 7 nucleotides agree with TRBD1. CDR3 length: 15 amino acids. V dropped 0 bases and J dropped 3; count of bases not matched to a gene: 3. Germline V lookup: CDR1 SGHRS, CDR2 YFSETQ. The CDR3 sequence: CASSLEGALNQPQHF. In nucleotides, the CDR3 is TGCGCCAGCAGCTTGGAGGGGGCCCTCAATCAGCCCCAGCATTTT.

The CDR3: CASSLEGGGAYEQYF. In DNA form, the CDR3 reads TGTGCCAGCAGCTTAGAAGGGGGAGGAGCCTACGAGCAGTACTTC. The V call is TRBV7-2, the J call TRBJ2-7; either TRBD1 or TRBD2 may fit D (6 bases each). Germline CDR1 is SGHTA and CDR2 is FQGNSA. CDR3 length: 15 amino acids. Trimming cost V 1 base and J 2 bases, with 12 bases left between them.